This T cell receptor (beta chain) was profiled in a study of neurological immune-mediated disorders (dated by TCRdb to the late 2010s). Regarding the complete study: The study compared peripheral blood TCR-beta repertoires of HTLV-I-associated myelopathy (HAM/TSP) patients, multiple sclerosis patients and healthy controls using UMI-based sequencing. The approximately 99 TCR-beta libraries included longitudinal samples, technical triplicates and paired sorted CD4+ and CD8+ T-cell subsets alongside PBMC samples. Technical triplicate libraries were sequenced so that the variability in frequency of each individual clone could be precisely calculated. The cohort was made up of 60 to 75 subjects, consisting of 15 or so HAM/TSP patients, 34 multiple sclerosis patients and approximately 20 healthy controls. Beyond this particular receptor, the publication reports: TCR clonal expansion was highest in HAM/TSP patients and lowest in MS patients, with MS patients falling below even healthy controls. No identical CDR3 amino acid sequences were shared among expanded clones across subjects, suggesting private TCR-beta repertoires in all groups.

The germline V gene supplies CDR1 SGHRS and CDR2 YFSETQ. Trimming accounts for 1 base at V and 4 bases at J, while the number of junction bases matched to no gene is 6. Including the terminal cysteine and phenylalanine, the CDR3 comprises 15 residues. Only the CDR3 DNA is retained, 45 bases long and in frame from the first base. cDNA synthesis used template-switch 5'RACE with a primer carrying a 10-nucleotide random unique molecular identifier tagging each TCR transcript. Over 180 million TCR-beta sequences, covering 15-18 subjects, were produced in each sequencing run. The RNeasy kit was used for extraction of total RNA. The KAPA Real-time Library Amplification kit was used to amplify TCR-beta VDJ regions with primers for the TCR constant region and the 5'RACE anchor. A first PCR added sample indexes and Illumina adaptors, after which a second PCR increased the library yield. The roughly 650 bp TCR product was size-selected on a 2% E-gel SizeSelection system after Ampure bead purification. Before pooling, libraries had their quality checked on a Bioanalyzer, their concentration measured with Qubit, and their quantity determined with the Kapa Library Quantification kit. Libraries were sequenced paired-end 2 x 150 bp on an Illumina HiSeq 2500. To increase sequence diversity, about 24-32% phiX was spiked into each library pool. Regarding the original processing steps: The quality-filtered reads were processed with the UMI-based MiGEC pipeline, whose error correction step removed more than 85% of the raw TCR sequences. IMGT germline references were used for alignment of VDJ genes, and clonotypes were defined by a unique CDR3 amino acid sequence together with V-J genes. Clonal expansion, Shannon diversity, and CDR3 relatedness (CalcPairwiseDistances, ClusterSamples) were evaluated with VDJtools, and phylogenetic trees were built with CLCbio workbench. Using coefficient-of-variation modelling across technical triplicates, the study counted a clone as expanded if it had at least 8 unique UMIs. The raw public reads went through TCRdb reprocessing: fastp at Q25, MiXCR clone calling, in-frame beta chains kept. Here each entry gathers all rows of one CDR3 protein and keeps the most common genes and DNA. TCRdb's processing, not the authors', yielded these V and J calls. For this sample there are 30,000 or so distinct CDR3 sequences; roughly 15% appear just once. More than 5% of the sample lies in the top ten.

Read against the paper, the sample's time point label means: technical triplicate 2. Sorted-subset TCR libraries were prepared from some 940,000 sorted CD4+ or CD8+ T cells. PBMCs were separated from peripheral blood using Ficoll-Hypaque density gradient centrifugation and then cryopreserved in liquid nitrogen. Paired sorted CD4+ and CD8+ subsets came from healthy controls, HAM/TSP patients and MS patients. Many counts were recorded for this clonotype. It lacks a known antigen. Base qualities are not at hand, and no much larger clone is one base apart. The V and J segments used are TRBV5-1 and TRBJ2-7, and 9 junction bases match TRBD2. The source is a female donor with HTLV-1-associated myelopathy (HAM/TSP). Material: CD4+ T cells from blood. The CDR3 region has the sequence CASSLFLAGTYEQYF. The sequenced DNA is TGCGCCAGCAGCTTGTTCCTAGCGGGGACGTACGAGCAGTACTTC.